The source of this TCR beta chain is a study of beta chain features in type 1 diabetes. Study-level findings and limits: TCRB CDR3s were moderately but significantly shorter in Type 1 diabetes patients in all four CD4+ subsets.

The sequenced template was cDNA made from the entire isolated RNA. Assay used: immunoSEQ multiplex PCR; TCRdb lists only in-frame clones, some missing. The repertoire holds roughly 280,000 clones, 24% seen once, with about 0.012% in the top ten. Trimming took off 0 bases at V and 3 bases at J, with 16 bases between the two ends. CDR3 size: 16 residues. Looked up from germline, CDR1 is SGDLS and CDR2 is YYNGEE. About this clone: The antigen remains undetermined.

This chain connects TRBV9 to TRBJ2-7; D is unclear. Sequencing was performed on naive CD4+ T cells from blood. The clonotype comes from a woman aged 25 to 45 with type 1 diabetes. In DNA, the CDR3 is TGTGCCAGCAGCGTAGACGGAGCCAATGCTTTCTACGAGCAGTACTTC. It yields the protein CASSVDGANAFYEQYF.